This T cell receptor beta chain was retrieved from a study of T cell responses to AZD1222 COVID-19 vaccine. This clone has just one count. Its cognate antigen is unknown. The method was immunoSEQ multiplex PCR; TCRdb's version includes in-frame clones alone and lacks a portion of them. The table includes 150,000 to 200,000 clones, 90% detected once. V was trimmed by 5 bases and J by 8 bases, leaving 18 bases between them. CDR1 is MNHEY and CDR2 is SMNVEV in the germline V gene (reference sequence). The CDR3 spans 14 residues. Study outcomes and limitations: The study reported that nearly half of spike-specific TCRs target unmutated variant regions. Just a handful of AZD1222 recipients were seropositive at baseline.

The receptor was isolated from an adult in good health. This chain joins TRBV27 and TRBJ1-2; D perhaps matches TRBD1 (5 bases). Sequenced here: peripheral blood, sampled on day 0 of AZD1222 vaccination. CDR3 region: CASSTLVAEGGYTF. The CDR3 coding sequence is TGTGCCAGCAGTACCCTCGTGGCAGAGGGGGGCTACACCTTC.